Below, 11 T cell receptor beta chains from the same sample are listed, as sequenced in a study of blood T cell repertoires in COVID-19. The repertoire was sequenced with immunoSEQ multiplex PCR; TCRdb's copy has only in-frame clones and lacks some. Altogether roughly 200,000 clones are present, 84% being singletons, with the ten largest covering about 4.2%. Sample: peripheral blood. The receptor set was obtained from a man aged 50 to 59 with active or convalescent COVID-19.

This clone showed up just a few times. The chain couples TRBV4-1 to TRBJ1-5; D not resolved. V lost 0 bases, J lost 0 bases, and 9 bases lay in between. This CDR3 contains 16 residues. Germline V lookup: CDR1 MGHRA, CDR2 YSYEKL. CDR3 protein: CASSQDYSLSNQPQHF. CDR3 coding DNA: TGCGCCAGCAGCCAAGATTACTCCCTTAGCAATCAGCCCCAGCATTTT.

This rearrangement joins TRBV7-9 to TRBJ1-1; D uncertain. CDR1 and CDR2 (germline): SEHNR, FQNEAQ (reference sequence). The CDR3 runs 12 residues. Trimming took off 3 bases at V and 7 bases at J, with 9 bases between the two ends. This CDR3 is CASSFVEVEAFF. The CDR3 DNA sequence: TGTGCCAGCAGCTTCGTCGAGGTTGAAGCTTTCTTT.

The chain carries TRBV7-6 and TRBJ2-5, with 12 nucleotides matching TRBD2. The germline gives CDR1 SGHVS, CDR2 FNYEAQ. CDR3 length: 20 residues. The ends lost 3 bases at V and 5 bases at J; junction bases unmatched: 19. In DNA, the CDR3 is TGTGCCAGCAGCTTGGGACTAGCGGGCTCCCTAACAGACCTTTGGGAGACCCAGTACTTC. Its protein is CASSLGLAGSLTDLWETQYF.

This clone was observed once. The chain links TRBV24-1 to TRBJ1-2, with D hard to call. CDR1 and CDR2 (germline): KGHDR, SFDVKD. V lost 4 bases, J lost 9 bases, and 11 bases lay in between. The CDR3 is 12 residues long. In DNA, the CDR3 is TGTGCCACCAGTGACTTGACGGGGAGCTACACCTTC. Translating it yields CATSDLTGSYTF.

This chain links TRBV4-1 with TRBJ2-1; 11 bases are shared with TRBD2. This CDR3 region has 19 residues. V was clipped by 1 base and J by 1 base; unmatched bases: 9. Per germline, CDR1 MGHRA and CDR2 YSYEKL. Here the CDR3 reads CASSQVTSGGPISYNEQFF. The CDR3 bases are TGCGCCAGCAGCCAAGTAACTAGCGGGGGCCCGATTTCCTACAATGAGCAGTTCTTC.

The gene calls are TRBV24-1 and TRBJ2-7; no clear D. Germline CDR1 KGHDR, CDR2 SFDVKD. V dropped 6 bases and J dropped 6 bases, with 14 bases sitting between them. The CDR3 sequence is 13 residues long. The CDR3 DNA follows: TGTGCCACCAGTAGAGGTCCCGGATCCGAGCAGTACTTC. This encodes CATSRGPGSEQYF.

The V gene is TRBV11-2, the J gene TRBJ2-3; TRBD2 matches 7 bases. Trimming at V came to 2 bases and at J to 0 bases, leaving 5 bases not matched to a gene. The CDR3 runs 16 residues. CDR1 and CDR2 from the germline V gene are SGHAT and FQNNGV. The CDR3 here is CASSLRVGGSTDTQYF. CDR3 sequence (DNA): TGTGCCAGCAGCTTAAGGGTGGGGGGGAGCACAGATACGCAGTATTTT.

The chain links TRBV28 to TRBJ1-1; TRBD1 matches at 7 bases. Germline CDR1 and CDR2: MDHEN and SYDVKM. The CDR3 extends over 13 amino acids. V shed 7 bases and J 11 bases; nucleotides not matched to a gene: 13. The CDR3 spells CASKQQGPFGAFF. CDR3 DNA sequence: TGTGCCAGCAAACAACAGGGGCCTTTCGGGGCTTTCTTT.

The chain's CDR3 is CASRSTPQAGNTIYF. CDR3 nucleotide sequence: TGTGCCAGCAGATCGACCCCGCAGGCTGGAAACACCATATATTTT. V usage is TRBV5-5 and J usage is TRBJ1-3; D not resolved. The germline V gene has CDR1 SGHKS and CDR2 YYEKEE (reference sequence). CDR3 length: 15 amino acids. Trimming shortened V by 5 bases and J by 2 bases, and 14 bases separated the two germline ends.

The chain employs TRBV18 and TRBJ2-3; 11 positions agree with TRBD1. The V and J ends lost 3 bases and 0 bases, in that order; junction bases with no gene match: 2. Germline CDR1 reads KGHSH; CDR2 reads LQKENI. This CDR3 contains 16 residues. The DNA for the CDR3 is TGTGCCAGCTCACCCGGGACAGGGGGTAGCACAGATACGCAGTATTTT. Translation: CASSPGTGGSTDTQYF.

This clone was counted a single time. The V call is TRBV7-9, the J call TRBJ2-5; no reliable D call. There are 13 residues in the CDR3. Germline V gene lookup returns CDR1 SEHNR and CDR2 FQNEAQ (reference sequence). The V end was cut by 5 bases, the J end by 1 base, with 8 bases between. The CDR3 region is CASSLAIQETQYF. CDR3 nucleotides: TGTGCCAGCAGCCTTGCTATCCAAGAGACCCAGTACTTC.